The 15 T cell receptor beta chains reported below all come from one sample, sequenced in a study of cytomegalovirus exposure and HLA in healthy donors. PCR involved 60 Vbeta and 13 Jbeta primers. Sequencing was performed with immunoSEQ multiplex PCR; in TCRdb, only in-frame clones are kept and a portion is missing. The data contain 200,000 to 300,000 clones, 84% of them singletons. The sequencing input was PBMCs. These TCRs come from a woman between 40 and 50 years old in good health and CMV-seropositive.

V gene TRBV5-1 combines with J gene TRBJ2-4, with D possibly TRBD1 on 7 matching bases. V shed 0 bases and J shed 1 base, with 11 bases lying between them. Germline V gene lookup returns CDR1 SGHRS and CDR2 YFSETQ. The length of the CDR3 is 16 residues. The CDR3 protein is CASSLEAGGAKNIQYF. The CDR3 DNA sequence: TGCGCCAGCAGCTTGGAGGCAGGGGGGGCCAAAAACATTCAGTACTTC.

The V call is TRBV27, the J call TRBJ1-1, with 7 bases that match TRBD1. This CDR3 contains 16 residues. Germline V gives CDR1 MNHEY, CDR2 SMNVEV (reference sequence). V was clipped by 5 bases and J by 2 bases; unmatched bases: 11. DNA for the CDR3: TGTGCCAGCAGTCTGGGCTCCGGGACAGCCAACACTGAAGCTTTCTTT. Residues: CASSLGSGTANTEAFF.

The chain joins TRBV27 to TRBJ1-3; 8 bases match TRBD1. Trimming removed 8 bases from V and 4 bases from J; junction bases left unmatched: 13. CDR3 length: 16 residues. Germline values: CDR1 MNHEY, CDR2 SMNVEV (reference sequence). The CDR3 here is CASAPFRTGKGNTIYF. The CDR3 region has the DNA TGTGCCAGCGCCCCCTTTCGGACAGGGAAAGGAAACACCATATATTTT.

The chain employs TRBV4-1 and TRBJ2-7; D is perhaps TRBD2 (6 bases). CDR1 and CDR2 from the germline V gene are MGHRA and YSYEKL. CDR3 length: 12 amino acids. V was cut by 0 bases and J by 7 bases, with 7 bases left in between. This chain's CDR3 is CASSQDAGEQYF. The CDR3 DNA is TGCGCCAGCAGCCAAGATGCGGGGGAGCAGTACTTC.

J is TRBJ2-6 and V is TRBV2, with 7 positions matching TRBD1. The CDR3 totals 16 residues. Germline trimming cut 7 bases from V and 0 bases from J; bases unmatched to any gene: 6. In germline, CDR1 is SNHLY, CDR2 FYNNEI. CDR3 nucleotides: TGTGCCAGCAAGCCGGACAGGATCTCTGGGGCCAACGTCCTGACTTTC. This encodes CASKPDRISGANVLTF.

The V call is TRBV7-2, the J call TRBJ2-7; 11 bases fit TRBD2. The CDR3 covers 15 residues. The germline V gene encodes CDR1 SGHTA and CDR2 FQGNSA. The junction had 5 bases not matched to a gene; V was cut back by 3 bases and J by 4 bases. The CDR3 region has the DNA TGTGCCAGCAGCTTGACTAGCGGGATACAATACGAGCAGTACTTC. Translated, it gives CASSLTSGIQYEQYF.

This chain connects TRBV6-5 to TRBJ2-5; TRBD2 aligns across 8 bases. The end of the DNA aligns better with TRBJ2-7, so the J call may be wrong. This CDR3 is built from 15 residues. Germline V CDR1 and CDR2: MNHEY, SVGAGI. This CDR3 reads CASSPLASGSYEQYF. The CDR3, as DNA: TGTGCCAGCAGCCCCCTGGCTAGCGGGTCCTACGAGCAGTACTTC.

V gene TRBV6-1 combines with J gene TRBJ1-6; D might be TRBD1 (6 bases). CDR1 is MNHNS, CDR2 SASEGT, per germline. The CDR3 totals 15 residues. Trimming removed 4 bases from V and 0 bases from J, with 7 bases in between. DNA for the CDR3: TGTGCCAGCAGTGCGGACAGCTCCTATAATTCACCCCTCCACTTT. It specifies CASSADSSYNSPLHF.

The CDR3 DNA reads as TGTGCCAGCAGCGCCGCCCCAGATAGCGGGAGGGGAGATACGCAGTATTTT. Encoded protein: CASSAAPDSGRGDTQYF. The gene calls are TRBV7-3 and TRBJ2-3; 11 bases line up with TRBD2. J lost 5 bases, V lost 5 bases, and 12 bases had no gene match. Germline CDR1 is SGHTA and CDR2 is FQGTGA. The CDR3 has 17 residues.

CDR3: CASSLTGISGNTIYF. The CDR3 DNA reads TGCGCCAGCAGCCTGACAGGTATCTCTGGAAACACCATATATTTT. The genes are TRBV5-1 and TRBJ1-3, with a weak D call TRBD1 (6 bases). CDR3 size: 15 residues. CDR1 and CDR2 from the germline V gene are SGHRS and YFSETQ. Trimming shortened V by 4 bases and J by 0 bases, and 11 bases separated the two germline ends.

With regard to this clone: This specimen includes other DNA sequences encoding the same CDR3. The chain is built from TRBV28 and TRBJ2-7, with a weak D call TRBD2 (6 bases). The germline gives CDR1 MDHEN, CDR2 SYDVKM. This CDR3 region has 15 residues. V lost 3 bases, J lost 2 bases, and 14 bases lay in between. The CDR3 coding sequence is TGTGCCAGCAGTTTTTTAGATGGCGGGGCCTACGAGCAGTACTTC. It yields the protein CASSFLDGGAYEQYF.

The rearrangement uses TRBV7-8 and TRBJ2-1; TRBD2 aligns across 14 bases. Trimming took 3 bases from V and 7 from J; bases not matched to a gene: 11. Germline CDR1 SGHVS, CDR2 FQNEAQ. This CDR3 is 18 amino acids long. The CDR3 bases are TGTGCCAGCAGCTTGCGGGGGACTAGCGGGAGAGGGGGGAATGAGCAGTTCTTC. It translates to CASSLRGTSGRGGNEQFF.

The J gene is TRBJ2-7, the V gene TRBV6-5, with 11 nucleotides matching TRBD2. Germline V gives CDR1 MNHEY, CDR2 SVGAGI. The CDR3 is 15 amino acids. Trimming removed 0 bases from V and 12 bases from J; junction bases left unmatched: 10. DNA of the CDR3: TGTGCCAGCAGTTACTCGGGGGGGACTAGCGGTTCAGCGTACTTC. Amino acids: CASSYSGGTSGSAYF.

The gene calls are TRBV5-1 and TRBJ2-1, with TRBD2 matching over 11 bases. Germline CDR1 reads SGHRS; CDR2 reads YFSETQ. V was pared by 4 bases and J by 4 bases, with 4 bases of the junction left unmatched. The CDR3 has 15 residues. CDR3 DNA: TGCGCCAGCAGCGGAACTAGCGGGAGTTACAATGAGCAGTTCTTC. Translating gives CASSGTSGSYNEQFF. The whole variable domain, remainder taken from reference TRBV5-1 and TRBJ2-1, is KAGVTQTPRYLIKTRGQQVTLSCSPISGHRSVSWYQQTPGQGLQFLFEYFSETQRNKGNFPGRFSGRQFSNSRSEMNVSTLELGDSALYLCASSGTSGSYNEQFFGPGTRLTVL.

This rearrangement joins TRBV27 to TRBJ1-2; D unresolved. The germline V and J ends were trimmed by 6 bases and 8 bases, with 19 bases remaining between them. This CDR3 has 14 residues. Germline loops: CDR1 MNHEY, CDR2 SMNVEV (reference sequence). The CDR3 region has the DNA TGTGCCAGCAGATACGAGAGGGCGACCGCGGGCTACACCTTC. Its translation is CASRYERATAGYTF.